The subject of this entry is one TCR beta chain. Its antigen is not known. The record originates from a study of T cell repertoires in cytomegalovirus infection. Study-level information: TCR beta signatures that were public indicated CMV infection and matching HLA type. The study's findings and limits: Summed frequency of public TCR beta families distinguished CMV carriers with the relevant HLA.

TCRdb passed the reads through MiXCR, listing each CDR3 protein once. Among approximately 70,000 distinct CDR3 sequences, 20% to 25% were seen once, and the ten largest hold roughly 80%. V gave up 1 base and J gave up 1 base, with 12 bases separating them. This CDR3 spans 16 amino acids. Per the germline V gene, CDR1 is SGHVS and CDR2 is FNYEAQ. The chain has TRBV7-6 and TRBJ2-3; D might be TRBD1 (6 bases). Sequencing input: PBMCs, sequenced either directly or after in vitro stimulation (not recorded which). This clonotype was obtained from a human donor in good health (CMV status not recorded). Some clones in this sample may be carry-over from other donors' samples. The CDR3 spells CASSLGGQRRTDTQYF. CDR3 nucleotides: TGTGCCAGCAGCTTAGGTGGACAGCGCCGCACAGATACGCAGTATTTT.